This T cell receptor (beta chain) was sequenced during a study of glioma-infiltrating T cells. In the study overall: Dexamethasone exposure before glioma surgery was limited to six or fewer days. Blood libraries targeted roughly 4.5- to 10-fold coverage of 900,000 to 1,000,000 T cells.

The iRepertoire nested amplicon-rescue multiplex PCR amplified TCR alpha and beta CDR3s from RNA. For one-step reverse transcription and amplification, 100-400 ng of tissue mRNA or PBMC total RNA was used. TCRdb ran MiXCR on the multiplex PCR reads and lists one entry per CDR3 protein. This table has about 380,000 distinct CDR3 sequences, 41% appearing once. This CDR3 region has 20 residues. V shed 4 bases, J shed 0 bases, and the junction held 11 bases outside the gene matches. Germline CDR1 is SGHDN and CDR2 is FVKESK. Specimen: glioma tissue, nonneoplastic brain tissue, or PBMCs (not recorded which). The chain combines TRBV14 with TRBJ2-4; 14 nucleotides match TRBD2. The receptor was derived from a human donor with low-grade glioma or glioblastoma, undergoing nonglioma brain surgery, or in good health (not recorded which). Written as DNA, the CDR3 is TGTGCCAGCAGCCGATACACCGGGACTAGCGGGAGTATAGCCAAAAACATTCAGTACTTC. Translation: CASSRYTGTSGSIAKNIQYF.